The rows below give T cell receptor beta chains drawn from one sample of a study of control samples from healthy donors and cancer patients. Sequenced by immunoSEQ multiplex PCR; TCRdb stores in-frame clones only, minus some. The sample has fewer than 50,000 clones; approximately 92% are singletons. Source material: PBMCs. These receptors originate from a man in his thirties or forties with colorectal cancer. Each CDR3 is given with its conserved first and last residue.

CASSLGSNEKLFF	TRBJ1-4	TRBV5-8
CASSQEPGASTDTQYF	TRBJ2-3	TRBV4-3
CASSESGQGGTYF	TRBJ2-7	TRBV10-1
CASSRESQGNYGYTF	TRBJ1-2	TRBV5-5
CASSQAGNNQPQHF	TRBJ1-5	TRBV6-2/TRBV6-3
CASSFTRGGELFF	TRBJ2-2	TRBV12-3/TRBV12-4
CASSQTGSTYEQYF	TRBJ2-7	TRBV19
CASSDRSYNEQFF	TRBJ2-1	TRBV25-1
CASSETGVYGYTF	TRBJ1-2	TRBV7-2
CASSFQGEGYNEQFF	TRBJ2-1	TRBV6-5
CATSGKGLRTDTQYF	TRBJ2-3	TRBV15
CASSEAGQLAETQYF	TRBJ2-5	TRBV6-1
CASSYPLKGSEAFF	TRBJ1-1	TRBV6-2/TRBV6-3
CATSPGTGNTGELFF	TRBJ2-2	TRBV24-1
CASSSPRGNQPQHF	TRBJ1-5	TRBV6-2/TRBV6-3
CASSFQFPGQVVYGYTF	TRBJ1-2	TRBV7-9
CASSLTGGNQPQHF	TRBJ1-5	TRBV5-1
CASSYLRRESTGELFF	TRBJ2-2	TRBV27
CASSPRGRGGNTIYF	TRBJ1-3	TRBV7-9
CASSLAPQGGLSGNTIYF	TRBJ1-3	TRBV5-1
CASSLGSFRDEKLFF	TRBJ1-4	TRBV7-9
CASSRGLAGETQYF	TRBJ2-5	TRBV7-6
CASSQDLGRGPLERQPQHF	TRBJ1-5	TRBV4-2
CAWRSRGSSYNSPLHF	TRBJ1-6	TRBV30
CASSLRQASYEQYF	TRBJ2-7	TRBV5-1
CASSPGQSLTDTQYF	TRBJ2-3	TRBV5-6
CASSLATGLTEAFF	TRBJ1-1	TRBV5-5
CASSQEPGGNQPQHF	TRBJ1-5	TRBV4-3
CASSLGQGLYEQYF	TRBJ2-7	TRBV7-2
CASSYLTDTQYF	TRBJ2-3	TRBV12-1
CASTMMSSSYEQYF	TRBJ2-7	TRBV5-6
CASSYSQGNNEQFF	TRBJ2-1	TRBV6-5
CASHTSAANQPQHF	TRBJ1-5	TRBV19
CASSTRGSGGGTSTDTQYF	TRBJ2-3	TRBV9
CASSLEKQGQETQYF	TRBJ2-5	TRBV5-6
CASSSVDRNTDTQYF	TRBJ2-3	TRBV5-6
CASSILDRHLNTEAFF	TRBJ1-1	TRBV19
CASSYRALAGTNTDTQYF	TRBJ2-3	TRBV6-2/TRBV6-3
CASSLLRGPYNEQFF	TRBJ2-1	TRBV7-9
CASSASGEPQHF	TRBJ1-5	TRBV10-1
CASSPRAGSGTDTQYF	TRBJ2-3	TRBV18
CASSLGQGDQPQHF	TRBJ1-5	TRBV5-1
CASSPRTLITDTQYF	TRBJ2-3	TRBV14
CASSTYREGDTQYF	TRBJ2-3	TRBV10-2
CASSYVGGSDTEAFF	TRBJ1-1	TRBV11-2
CASSRAGGYTF	TRBJ1-2	TRBV2
CATEGTGGGNYGYTF	TRBJ1-2	TRBV19
CASSLKGSLNQPQHF	TRBJ1-5	TRBV13
CATSVDRGRGYTF	TRBJ1-2	TRBV15
CASSEFQSYEQYF	TRBJ2-7	TRBV2
CASSQTTPQETQYF	TRBJ2-5	TRBV4-1
CASSSLTGAVGNQPQHF	TRBJ1-5	TRBV27
CASSQGTGLGYTF	TRBJ1-2	TRBV3-1/TRBV3-2